These T cell receptor beta chains were read from a single sample in a study of breast tumors, draining lymph nodes, adjacent tissues. TCRdb used MiXCR to reprocess the multiplex PCR reads, holding one entry per CDR3 protein. Of some 250,000 distinct CDR3 sequences listed, 30% to 35% are singletons. The material sequenced was axillary lymph node tissue. These receptor sequences come from a female donor with breast cancer. Some clones in this sample may be carry-over from other donors' samples. The CDR3 runs from the conserved cysteine through the conserved F or W. Each record gives: D gene, J gene, clone size, V gene, CDR3 DNA, CDR3 protein. D genes are given only for firm matches. The size field is filled for only some rows; it gives once, few, many or a size class.

D gene: TRBD1; J gene: TRBJ1-2; clone size: -; V gene: TRBV7-2; CDR3 DNA: TGTGCCAGCAGCCCGATGGGTGGGACAGGGGGCTACACCTTC; CDR3 protein: CASSPMGGTGGYTF
D gene: TRBD2; J gene: TRBJ2-7; clone size: many; V gene: TRBV12-3/TRBV12-4; CDR3 DNA: TGTGCCAGCACCCAATCGGGGGGACGGATACAGTACTTC; CDR3 protein: CASTQSGGRIQYF
D gene: -; J gene: TRBJ1-2; clone size: -; V gene: TRBV5-6; CDR3 DNA: TGTGCCAGCAGCCCGGGACAAATCTATGGCTACACCTTC; CDR3 protein: CASSPGQIYGYTF
D gene: -; J gene: TRBJ2-7; clone size: many; V gene: TRBV18; CDR3 DNA: TGTGCCAGCTCACCAGGGAGCTACGAGCAGTACTTC; CDR3 protein: CASSPGSYEQYF
D gene: TRBD2; J gene: TRBJ2-3; clone size: many; V gene: TRBV29-1; CDR3 DNA: TGCAGCGGGATAGCGGGCTTCACAGATACGCAGTATTTT; CDR3 protein: CSGIAGFTDTQYF
D gene: TRBD1; J gene: TRBJ1-5; clone size: few; V gene: TRBV12-3/TRBV12-4; CDR3 DNA: TGTGCCAGCAGTCGACAGGGGGCGCGGAGCAATCAGCCCCAGCATTTT; CDR3 protein: CASSRQGARSNQPQHF
D gene: -; J gene: TRBJ2-2; clone size: many; V gene: TRBV29-1; CDR3 DNA: TGCAGCGGCCTGGACAATTCCGGGGAGCTGTTTTTT; CDR3 protein: CSGLDNSGELFF
D gene: TRBD2; J gene: TRBJ2-7; clone size: -; V gene: TRBV7-8; CDR3 DNA: TGTGCCAGCAGTGCGGACCCTAGCGGGGCTTCCTACGAGCAGTACTTC; CDR3 protein: CASSADPSGASYEQYF
D gene: -; J gene: TRBJ2-2; clone size: many; V gene: TRBV4-1; CDR3 DNA: TGCGCCAGCAGCCAAGGGAGTGGCGGGGAGCTGTTTTTT; CDR3 protein: CASSQGSGGELFF
D gene: -; J gene: TRBJ2-5; clone size: -; V gene: TRBV6-6; CDR3 DNA: TGTGCCGACTCTAGGGGGAAGGGAGAGACCCAGTACTTC; CDR3 protein: CADSRGKGETQYF
D gene: -; J gene: TRBJ1-6; clone size: -; V gene: TRBV6-5; CDR3 DNA: TGTGCCAGCAGTTACCGGGTTAGTTCACCCCTCCACTTT; CDR3 protein: CASSYRVSSPLHF
D gene: TRBD2; J gene: TRBJ2-1; clone size: many; V gene: TRBV19; CDR3 DNA: TGTGCCAGTAGCAAGACTAGCAGAAACCGCAATGAGCAGTTCTTC; CDR3 protein: CASSKTSRNRNEQFF
D gene: TRBD2; J gene: TRBJ2-7; clone size: -; V gene: TRBV7-2; CDR3 DNA: TGTGCCAGCAGTTCTCGGACTAGCGGCTCCTACGAACAGTACTTC; CDR3 protein: CASSSRTSGSYEQYF
D gene: -; J gene: TRBJ2-3; clone size: many; V gene: TRBV20-1; CDR3 DNA: TGCAGTGCTAGTTCTCCGGGACTTAGCACAGATACGCAGTATTTT; CDR3 protein: CSASSPGLSTDTQYF
D gene: TRBD2; J gene: TRBJ2-7; clone size: -; V gene: TRBV20-1; CDR3 DNA: TGCAGTGCTGATCGACTAGCGGGAGGCCCTACCTACGAGCAGTACTTC; CDR3 protein: CSADRLAGGPTYEQYF
D gene: TRBD1; J gene: TRBJ2-1; clone size: many; V gene: TRBV7-3; CDR3 DNA: TGTGCCAGCAGCTTAGCCAGGGGGTTTGAGCAGTTCTTC; CDR3 protein: CASSLARGFEQFF
D gene: TRBD2; J gene: TRBJ2-1; clone size: -; V gene: TRBV11-1; CDR3 DNA: TGTGCCAGCAGCTTCGGGACTAGCGGGAGCTTCTTTGAGCAGTTCTTC; CDR3 protein: CASSFGTSGSFFEQFF
D gene: -; J gene: TRBJ2-2; clone size: -; V gene: TRBV24-1; CDR3 DNA: TGTGCCGCCCGACGGGGGATAGACACCGGGGAGCTGTTTTTT; CDR3 protein: CAARRGIDTGELFF
D gene: TRBD1; J gene: TRBJ2-3; clone size: few; V gene: TRBV11-2; CDR3 DNA: TGTGCCAGCAGCCTGACAGGGCCAAATACGCAGTATTTT; CDR3 protein: CASSLTGPNTQYF
D gene: TRBD1; J gene: TRBJ2-3; clone size: many; V gene: TRBV5-1; CDR3 DNA: TGCGCCAGCAGCTTTGGGACAGGGGGCACAGATACGCAGTATTTT; CDR3 protein: CASSFGTGGTDTQYF
D gene: -; J gene: TRBJ1-6; clone size: -; V gene: TRBV7-9; CDR3 DNA: TGTGCCAGCAGCACCGGACAGACAAATAATTCACCCCTCCACTTT; CDR3 protein: CASSTGQTNNSPLHF
D gene: -; J gene: TRBJ2-2; clone size: few; V gene: TRBV18; CDR3 DNA: TGTGCCAGCTCACAAGATGAGGAATCTGGGCTGTTTTTT; CDR3 protein: CASSQDEESGLFF
D gene: -; J gene: TRBJ2-3; clone size: -; V gene: TRBV10-3; CDR3 DNA: TGTGCCACTGGACAGAGCCCAGATACGCAGTATTTT; CDR3 protein: CATGQSPDTQYF
D gene: TRBD1; J gene: TRBJ1-4; clone size: many; V gene: TRBV24-1; CDR3 DNA: TGTGCCACCAGTGATTTCGGGGGACAGGGGGCTTCTAATGAAAAACTGTTTTTT; CDR3 protein: CATSDFGGQGASNEKLFF
D gene: TRBD2; J gene: TRBJ2-3; clone size: few; V gene: TRBV30; CDR3 DNA: TGTGCCTGGACCCCCTTAGCGGGAGTCTTCGGAGATACGCAGTATTTT; CDR3 protein: CAWTPLAGVFGDTQYF
D gene: TRBD1; J gene: TRBJ2-7; clone size: -; V gene: TRBV9; CDR3 DNA: TGTGCCAGCAGCGGCAGGGGGAAATACGAGCAGTACTTC; CDR3 protein: CASSGRGKYEQYF
D gene: TRBD1; J gene: TRBJ2-7; clone size: -; V gene: TRBV15; CDR3 DNA: TGTGCCACCAGCAGTGGGGACAGAAACACCTACGAGCAGTACTTC; CDR3 protein: CATSSGDRNTYEQYF
D gene: TRBD1; J gene: TRBJ2-3; clone size: many; V gene: TRBV5-1; CDR3 DNA: TGCGCCAGCAGCCCGGGACAGGCTTACACAGATACGCAGTATTTT; CDR3 protein: CASSPGQAYTDTQYF